Following are 14 T cell receptor beta chains from one sample sequenced in a study of T cells in Graves' hyperthyroidism and ophthalmopathy. Amplification yielded TCR beta CDR3 regions, with RNA transcripts as the source. Researchers ran a first-round RT-PCR on the TCR CDR3 using the HTBI primer set. Via MiXCR, TCRdb re-called the multiplex PCR reads, giving one row per CDR3 protein. The data hold more than 500,000 distinct CDR3 sequences, with under 15% observed a single time. The specimen was blood. These receptors all stem from a woman aged 40 to 49 with Graves' ophthalmopathy.

This clonotype occurred a few times. Possible read error: a much larger clone is one base away. This chain connects TRBV30 to TRBJ1-1; D possibly corresponds to TRBD1 (5 bases). The CDR3 is made up of 13 amino acids. V was shortened by 0 bases and J by 9 bases, with 14 bases between the two germline ends. Germline loops: CDR1 GTSNPN, CDR2 SVGIG (reference sequence). The CDR3 here is CAWSVIGGSKAFF. The CDR3 coding sequence is TGTGCCTGGAGTGTAATCGGGGGGAGCAAAGCTTTCTTT.

The table lists this clonotype with many counts. The chain employs TRBV7-2 and TRBJ1-5; TRBD1 might be the D (5 bases). V lost 2 bases and J 5 bases, leaving 13 bases between the germline ends. CDR3 length: 15 residues. Germline-derived CDR1 and CDR2 are SGHTA and FQGNSA. The CDR3 is CASSLFQGLDQPQHF. As DNA, the CDR3 is TGTGCCAGCAGCTTATTCCAGGGTTTGGATCAGCCCCAGCATTTT.

The chain combines TRBV12-3 or TRBV12-4 with TRBJ2-5, with a tentative D call TRBD2 (6 bases). This CDR3 has 13 amino acids. V shed 5 bases and J shed 3 bases, with 10 bases lying between them. The CDR3, as DNA: TGTGCCAGCAGTCCAATAGCGGAAGAGACCCAGTACTTC. As protein: CASSPIAEETQYF.

This sequence joins TRBV6-1 and TRBJ1-2; D remains unclear. The CDR3 runs 13 residues. V lost 6 bases, J lost 3 bases, and 11 bases lay in between. Germline assignment: CDR1 MNHNS and CDR2 SASEGT. CDR3 DNA sequence: TGTGCCAGCAGCCCCCCAGTCGACTATGGCTACACCTTC. Residues: CASSPPVDYGYTF.

This clonotype was counted at least ten times. This chain uses TRBV30 with TRBJ2-7; D might be TRBD1 (6 bases). The V and J ends lost 1 base and 6 bases respectively, with 10 bases between them. The CDR3 runs 12 residues. CDR1 and CDR2 from the germline V gene are GTSNPN and SVGIG (reference sequence). This chain's CDR3 is CAWSAQGAEQYF. The CDR3 DNA sequence: TGTGCCTGGAGTGCACAGGGAGCCGAGCAGTACTTC.

Many counts were recorded for this clonotype. The rearrangement links TRBV24-1 to TRBJ2-7; 12 bases line up with TRBD2. The CDR3 runs 15 residues. Germline V gene data show CDR1 as KGHDR and CDR2 as SFDVKD. Trimming removed 3 bases from V and 5 bases from J; junction bases left unmatched: 4. The CDR3 region has the DNA TGTGCCACCAGTGATCTAGCGGGAGGGCCCAACGAGCAGTACTTC. Encoded protein: CATSDLAGGPNEQYF.

This clonotype was seen ten or more times. CDR3: CASSLSWTDEAFF. DNA of the CDR3: TGTGCCAGCAGTTTATCCTGGACCGACGAAGCTTTCTTT. The rearrangement uses TRBV27 and TRBJ1-1; D not resolved. CDR3 size: 13 residues. V lost 0 bases and J 8 bases, leaving 10 bases between the germline ends. Germline V gene lookup returns CDR1 MNHEY and CDR2 SMNVEV (reference sequence).

This rearrangement joins TRBV25-1 to TRBJ2-7, with 9 nucleotides matching TRBD2. The junction had 5 bases not matched to a gene; V was cut back by 0 bases and J by 5 bases. The CDR3 has 15 residues. Germline V CDR1 and CDR2: MGHDK, SYGVNS. The CDR3 sequence is CASSEYSGSSHEQYF. The CDR3 coding sequence is TGTGCCAGCAGTGAATATAGCGGGAGTTCCCACGAGCAGTACTTC.

This clonotype was picked up many times. This chain joins TRBV6-1 and TRBJ1-4, with D possibly being TRBD1 (5 bases). Germline V gene sequence: CDR1 MNHNS, CDR2 SASEGT. Trimming cost V 3 bases and J 7 bases, with 12 bases left between them. This CDR3 has 14 residues. DNA of the CDR3: TGTGCCAGCAGTGATTGGGGCGCCGGTGAAAAACTGTTTTTT. This gives the protein CASSDWGAGEKLFF.

This clonotype was observed many times. The CDR3 reads CASSYSPGENTEAFF. The DNA of the CDR3 is TGTGCCAGCAGTTACTCGCCAGGAGAGAACACTGAAGCTTTCTTT. The chain is built from TRBV6-5 and TRBJ1-1; D not certain. The germline CDR1 and CDR2 sequences are MNHEY and SVGAGI. V was cut by 0 bases and J by 1 base, with 9 bases left in between. The length of the CDR3 is 15 residues.

The chain carries TRBV2 and TRBJ2-4, with D possibly TRBD1 on 5 matching bases. CDR1 is SNHLY and CDR2 is FYNNEI in the germline V gene. V lost 4 bases to trimming and J lost 6 bases, with 16 bases between them. There are 15 residues in the CDR3. CDR3 in amino acids: CASSASGNDLNIQYF. Written as DNA, the CDR3 is TGTGCCAGCAGTGCTTCAGGGAATGATTTAAACATTCAGTACTTC.

The table lists this clonotype with a few counts. This chain links TRBV20-1 with TRBJ1-5, with 12 bases that match TRBD1. Trimming took 3 bases from V and 1 from J; bases not matched to a gene: 10. Germline V lookup: CDR1 DFQATT, CDR2 SNEGSKA (reference sequence). CDR3 size: 18 residues. This CDR3 is CSASEVGQGALSNQPQHF. The CDR3 region has the DNA TGCAGTGCTAGCGAGGTGGGACAGGGGGCTCTCAGCAATCAGCCCCAGCATTTT.

The chain links TRBV5-8 to TRBJ2-5, with D unresolved. CDR3 length: 14 amino acids. The germline CDR1 and CDR2 sequences are SGHTS and YDEGEE. Trimming stripped 3 bases from V and 7 bases from J, with 16 bases between. The CDR3 loop is CASSSRQAYTTQYF. CDR3 bases: TGTGCCAGCAGCTCCCGTCAGGCTTACACGACCCAGTACTTC.

This clonotype was detected ten times or more. The chain recombines TRBV6-2 or TRBV6-3 with TRBJ1-2; D is unclear. The CDR3 spans 15 residues. Trimming shortened V by 6 bases and J by 1 base, and 15 bases separated the two germline ends. CDR1 is MNHEY and CDR2 is SVGEGT in the germline V gene. This chain's CDR3 is CASSSPAGVNYGYTF. The CDR3 nucleotides are TGTGCCAGCAGCTCCCCTGCCGGGGTTAACTATGGCTACACCTTC.